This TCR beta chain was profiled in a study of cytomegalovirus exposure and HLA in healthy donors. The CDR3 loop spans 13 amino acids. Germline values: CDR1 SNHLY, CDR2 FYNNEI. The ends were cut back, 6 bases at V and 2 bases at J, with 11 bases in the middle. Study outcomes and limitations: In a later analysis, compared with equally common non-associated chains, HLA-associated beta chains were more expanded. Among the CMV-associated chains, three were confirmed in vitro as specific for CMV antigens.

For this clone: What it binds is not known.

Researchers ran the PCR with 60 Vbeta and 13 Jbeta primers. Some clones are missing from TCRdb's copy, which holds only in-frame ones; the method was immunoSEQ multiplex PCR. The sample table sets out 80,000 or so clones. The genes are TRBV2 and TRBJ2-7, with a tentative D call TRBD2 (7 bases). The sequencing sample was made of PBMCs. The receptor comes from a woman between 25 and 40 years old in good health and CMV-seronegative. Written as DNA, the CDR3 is TGTGCCAGCAGCGAGGGGGGGACCTACGAGCAGTACTTC. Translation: CASSEGGTYEQYF. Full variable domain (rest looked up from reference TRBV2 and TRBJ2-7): EPEVTQTPSHQVTQMGQEVILRCVPISNHLYFYWYRQILGQKVEFLVSFYNNEISEKSEIFDDQFSVERPDGSNFTLKIRSTKLEDSAMYFCASSEGGTYEQYFGPGTRLTVT.